This is a list of T cell receptor beta chains from one sample in a study of T cells after posttransplantation cyclophosphamide. The table came from immunoSEQ multiplex PCR; TCRdb's copy has only in-frame clones and leaves some out. The table has 11,000 to 15,000 clones, 76% seen once; the top ten hold approximately 1.2%. The sequenced sample was memory CD4+ T cells sorted from PBMCs. These TCRs come from a man aged 50 to 60. CDR3s include the opening cysteine and the closing phenylalanine or tryptophan. The D gene is left open where the match is weak. Size is stated for part of the rows, as once, few or many counts, or as a class when the clone is expanded.

CDR3 length	J gene	V gene	D gene	clone size	CDR3 protein	CDR3 DNA
13	TRBJ1-6	TRBV13	.	.	CASSLNQDSPLHF	TGTGCCAGCAGCCTAAACCAGGATTCACCCCTCCACTTT
15	TRBJ1-2	TRBV6-5	TRBD1	once	CASRKQGAVSVGNTF	TGTGCCAGCCGGAAACAGGGGGCTGTATCTGTGGGTAACACCTTC
17	TRBJ2-3	TRBV5-1	TRBD2	few	CASSLGLAGAITDTQYF	TGCGCCAGCAGCCTCGGACTAGCGGGGGCGATCACAGATACGCAGTATTTT
14	TRBJ1-2	TRBV18	.	.	CASSRERDNSGYTF	TGTGCCAGCTCACGCGAACGGGACAACTCTGGCTACACCTTC
14	TRBJ1-1	TRBV5-1	.	.	CASSYDRRNTEAFF	TGCGCCAGCAGCTACGACAGAAGGAACACTGAAGCTTTCTTT
17	TRBJ2-3	TRBV13	TRBD1	.	CASSVNRGHGNRDTQYF	TGTGCCAGCAGCGTAAACAGGGGGCATGGGAACAGGGATACGCAGTATTTT
17	TRBJ2-7	TRBV15	.	once	CATSRDSRGGGWDEQYF	TGTGCCACCAGCAGAGATTCCCGTGGGGGGGGCTGGGACGAGCAGTACTTC
15	TRBJ2-5	TRBV12-5	.	few	CASGLRQVSGETQYF	TGTGCTAGTGGCCTCCGACAGGTCTCGGGAGAGACCCAGTACTTC
13	TRBJ2-5	TRBV6-5	TRBD2	.	CASRPGLAGAQYF	TGTGCCAGCAGACCGGGACTAGCGGGGGCCCAGTACTTC
15	TRBJ2-3	TRBV7-8	.	.	CASSLEGRGTDTQYF	TGTGCCAGCAGCTTAGAAGGGCGGGGCACAGATACGCAGTATTTT
20	TRBJ1-5	TRBV7-3	.	.	CASSLWYVGTNLWVNQPQHF	TGTGCCAGCAGCTTATGGTACGTAGGGACAAACTTATGGGTCAATCAGCCCCAGCATTTT
15	TRBJ1-5	TRBV9	.	.	CASSVDGGAGQPQHF	TGTGCCAGCAGCGTAGATGGCGGGGCTGGGCAGCCCCAGCATTTT
17	TRBJ1-2	TRBV5-4	.	.	CASSPGGGFSSNYGYTF	TGTGCCAGCAGCCCCGGTGGAGGGTTCAGCTCTAACTATGGCTACACCTTC
16	TRBJ2-3	TRBV10-3	TRBD1	.	CATQGATATSTDTQYF	TGTGCCACCCAGGGGGCGACAGCCACTTCCACAGATACGCAGTATTTT
13	TRBJ1-2	TRBV29-1	.	.	CSVETDTSYGYTF	TGCAGCGTTGAAACGGACACCAGTTATGGCTACACCTTC
13	TRBJ1-5	TRBV2	.	.	CASLLGARQPQHF	TGTGCCAGCCTCCTGGGGGCTAGGCAGCCCCAGCATTTT
12	TRBJ1-1	TRBV6-5	TRBD1	.	CASSVQGTEAFF	TGTGCCAGCAGTGTACAGGGGACTGAAGCTTTCTTT
15	TRBJ1-2	TRBV11-1	TRBD1	.	CASSFERTGRNGYTF	TGTGCCAGCAGCTTCGAAAGGACAGGGCGGAATGGCTACACCTTC
13	TRBJ1-5	TRBV19	.	.	CASSMGRDQPQHF	TGTGCCAGTAGTATGGGCAGGGATCAGCCCCAGCATTTT
14	TRBJ1-1	TRBV4-2	.	.	CASTKLTSNTEAFF	TGTGCCAGCACCAAGTTAACATCGAACACTGAAGCTTTCTTT
13	TRBJ2-4	TRBV29-1	TRBD2	few	CSVTGTSGTIQYF	TGCAGCGTTACCGGGACTAGCGGAACCATTCAGTACTTC
13	TRBJ2-7	TRBV5-1	.	.	CASSLSQIYEQYF	TGTGCCAGCAGCTTGTCTCAGATCTACGAGCAGTACTTC
14	TRBJ2-2	TRBV5-1	.	.	CASKEGSGAGELFF	TGCGCCAGCAAGGAGGGGAGCGGAGCCGGGGAGCTGTTTTTT
14	TRBJ2-7	TRBV11-3	TRBD2	.	CASRATSGSSQQYF	TGTGCCAGCAGAGCTACTAGCGGGAGCAGTCAGCAGTACTTC
14	TRBJ2-7	TRBV18	TRBD1	.	CASSLGTASYEQYF	TGTGCCAGCTCACTAGGGACAGCCTCCTACGAGCAGTACTTC
14	TRBJ1-4	TRBV28	TRBD1	few	CASSLRGGDEKLFF	TGTGCCAGCAGTTTAAGAGGGGGCGATGAAAAACTGTTTTTT
16	TRBJ2-4	TRBV15	TRBD2	.	CATSRAFGARGNIQYF	TGTGCCACCAGCAGAGCCTTCGGAGCGCGGGGGAACATTCAGTACTTC
15	TRBJ2-2	TRBV19	TRBD1	once	CASRYRGQGTGELFF	TGTGCCAGCCGTTACAGGGGGCAAGGGACCGGGGAGCTGTTTTTT
14	TRBJ1-1	TRBV27	.	few	CASSRNRSPGKAFF	TGTGCCAGCAGTCGGAACAGATCACCCGGAAAAGCTTTCTTT
17	TRBJ2-1	TRBV5-6	.	few	CASSAIGGGIAYNEQFF	TGTGCCAGCAGCGCCATTGGTGGCGGGATCGCCTACAATGAGCAGTTCTTC
14	TRBJ1-1	TRBV6-5	.	.	CASSLTILRPEAFF	TGTGCCAGCAGTTTGACCATACTGCGGCCTGAAGCTTTCTTT
15	TRBJ1-3	TRBV6-6	TRBD1	.	CASSDRGGTGNTIYF	TGTGCCAGCAGTGACAGAGGGGGCACAGGAAACACCATATATTTT
18	TRBJ2-3	TRBV2	TRBD1	.	CASSGRTGGNPTIDTQYF	TGTGCCAGCAGTGGCAGGACAGGGGGCAATCCTACGATAGATACGCAGTATTTT
17	TRBJ1-6	TRBV15	.	once	CATSRALSQGTDSPLHF	TGTGCCACCAGCAGAGCCCTGTCTCAGGGGACCGATTCACCCCTCCACTTT
15	TRBJ2-7	TRBV5-5	TRBD2	few	CASSRGLAPRTEQYF	TGTGCCAGCAGCCGAGGACTAGCCCCTCGTACCGAGCAGTACTTC
16	TRBJ2-3	TRBV30	TRBD2	.	CAWSLRTSGGLDTQYF	TGTGCCTGGAGTCTCCGGACTAGCGGGGGCCTGGATACGCAGTATTTT
11	TRBJ2-5	TRBV19	.	.	CASRGGETQYF	TGTGCCAGTAGAGGGGGTGAGACCCAGTACTTC
14	TRBJ2-3	TRBV28	TRBD2	.	CASSRRTSVDTQYF	TGTGCCAGCAGTCGTCGGACTAGCGTGGATACGCAGTATTTT
17	TRBJ2-1	TRBV27	.	.	CASSLSFFRGAYNEQFF	TGTGCCAGCAGTTTATCTTTCTTCAGGGGCGCCTACAATGAGCAGTTCTTC
15	TRBJ1-2	TRBV10-3	.	few	CAIRDTDRLDYGYTF	TGTGCCATCAGAGACACCGACAGGCTCGACTATGGCTACACCTTC
15	TRBJ1-4	TRBV5-1	TRBD1	.	CASSYSGTGNEKLFF	TGCGCCAGCAGTTACTCCGGGACAGGCAATGAAAAACTGTTTTTT
15	TRBJ1-2	TRBV5-8	TRBD1	.	CASSRGTGGIDGYTF	TGTGCCAGCAGCAGAGGGACAGGGGGCATAGATGGCTACACCTTC
15	TRBJ2-7	TRBV5-1	.	few	CASTPGSGLTYEQYF	TGCGCCAGCACCCCGGGGAGTGGTTTAACCTACGAGCAGTACTTC
15	TRBJ2-3	TRBV11-3	TRBD2	.	CASSRTSGGPDTQYF	TGTGCCAGCAGCCGCACTAGCGGGGGGCCAGATACGCAGTATTTT
14	TRBJ2-1	TRBV29-1	TRBD1	once	CSLRKGTARSEQFF	TGCAGCCTTAGAAAAGGGACAGCCCGAAGTGAGCAGTTCTTC
13	TRBJ1-2	TRBV30	.	.	CAWGRQVLNGYTF	TGTGCCTGGGGGCGACAGGTTTTAAATGGCTACACCTTC
14	TRBJ1-5	TRBV4-3	.	.	CASSPSQGLQPQHF	TGCGCCAGCAGCCCATCCCAGGGGCTCCAGCCCCAGCATTTT
15	TRBJ1-5	TRBV23-1	.	.	CAPGNPDSSNQPQHF	TGCGCACCAGGTAACCCCGACAGTAGCAATCAGCCCCAGCATTTT
14	TRBJ1-1	TRBV5-4	TRBD1	few	CASSFNRGDTEAFF	TGTGCCAGCAGCTTTAACAGGGGGGATACTGAAGCTTTCTTT
17	TRBJ2-1	TRBV4-1	.	.	CASSQDKGERSYNEQFF	TGCGCCAGCAGCCAAGACAAGGGGGAGAGATCCTACAATGAGCAGTTCTTC
16	TRBJ2-2	TRBV7-9	.	.	CASSLDGGGYTGELFF	TGTGCCAGCAGCTTAGATGGAGGGGGCTACACCGGGGAGCTGTTTTTT
15	TRBJ2-1	TRBV4-2	TRBD2	.	CASSQVAGPSNEQFF	TGTGCCAGCAGCCAAGTAGCGGGGCCCAGCAATGAGCAGTTCTTC
13	TRBJ2-3	TRBV7-3	.	.	CASSFLDTDTQYF	TGTGCCAGCAGCTTCCTAGATACAGATACGCAGTATTTT
13	TRBJ1-2	TRBV2	.	.	CASQTLKNYGYTF	TGTGCCAGCCAGACACTCAAGAACTATGGCTACACCTTC
13	TRBJ1-2	TRBV13	TRBD1	.	CAKKPTGGYGYTF	TGTGCCAAAAAACCGACAGGGGGTTATGGCTACACCTTC
12	TRBJ1-2	TRBV5-5	.	few	CASSSTGGSYTF	TGTGCCAGCAGCTCGACAGGTGGAAGCTACACCTTC
13	TRBJ2-1	TRBV5-1	.	.	CASSWDFSNEQFF	TGCGCCAGCAGCTGGGACTTTTCCAATGAGCAGTTCTTC